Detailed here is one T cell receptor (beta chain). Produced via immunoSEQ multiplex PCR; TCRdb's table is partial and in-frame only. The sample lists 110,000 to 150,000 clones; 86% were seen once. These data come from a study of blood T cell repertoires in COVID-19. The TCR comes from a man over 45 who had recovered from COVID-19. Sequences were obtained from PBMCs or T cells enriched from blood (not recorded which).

The CDR3 reads CASSTRTGRPSKSNYGYTF. The CDR3 region has the DNA TGTGCCAGTAGTACACGGACAGGGCGACCCAGCAAGTCTAACTATGGCTACACCTTC. The V call is TRBV19, the J call TRBJ1-2; 8 bases map to TRBD1. Germline V gene sequence: CDR1 LNHDA, CDR2 SQIVND (reference sequence). The CDR3 is 19 amino acids. Trimming cost V 4 bases and J 0 bases; bases outside gene matches: 16.